This T cell receptor (beta chain) was found in a study of cytomegalovirus exposure and HLA in healthy donors. Study-wide findings and caveats: There were a few CMV-associated chains whose specificity for CMV antigens was confirmed in vitro. Later analysis demonstrated an association between a missense DCLRE1C variant and TCR beta V- and J-gene trimming. By a later analysis, the bulk of CMV-associated TCR beta chains appeared HLA-restricted.

This CDR3 contains 14 residues. The germline gives CDR1 SEHNR, CDR2 FQNEAQ (reference sequence). 13 Jbeta primers and 60 Vbeta primers were used for the PCR. Repertoires were generated with immunoSEQ multiplex PCR, while TCRdb's copy carries only in-frame clones and drops some. The table shows 90,000 to 150,000 clones, with about 72% occurring only once. To note about this clone: Its antigen is unknown. A read error may produce the germline difference seen at one junction end.

The sample taken for sequencing was PBMCs. The source of this sequence is a man between 50 and 59 years old in good health and CMV-seropositive. V is TRBV7-9 and J is TRBJ2-7; 7 bases are shared with TRBD2. In DNA, the CDR3 is TGTTCCAGTGACGTTGGGGGGGGTTGGCACGAGCAGTACTTC. This translates into CSSDVGGGWHEQYF.